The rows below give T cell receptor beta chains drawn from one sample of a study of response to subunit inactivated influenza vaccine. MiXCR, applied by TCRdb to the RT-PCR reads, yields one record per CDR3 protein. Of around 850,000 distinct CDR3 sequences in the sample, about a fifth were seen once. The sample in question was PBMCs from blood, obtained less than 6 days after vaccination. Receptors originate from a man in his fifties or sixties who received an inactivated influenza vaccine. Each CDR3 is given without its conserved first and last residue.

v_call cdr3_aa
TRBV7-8 ASSRRGWDSPLH
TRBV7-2 ASSPSSTDTQY
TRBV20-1 SASGSENTGELF
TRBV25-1 ASSDRSGATDTQY
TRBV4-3 ASSQEFGITNEKLF
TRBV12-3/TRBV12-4 ASSQQGASILVYT
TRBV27 ASTSQTENIQY
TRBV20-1 SARREASGRGEQY
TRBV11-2 ASSLVRGGTETQY
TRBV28 ASRRDRGSYEQY
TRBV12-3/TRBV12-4 ASSTDLRDRAETQY
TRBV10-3 AISAGIEQF
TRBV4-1 ASSQEEGRDTEAF
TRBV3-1 ASSLTSGGPDEQF
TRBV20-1 SARDARTLTYEQY
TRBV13 ASSPGLAVINEQF
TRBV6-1 ASTNGGAGANVLT
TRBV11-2 ASSLVPQTSGGQETQY
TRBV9 ASSVAADAYNEQF
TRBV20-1 SRKGGQETQY
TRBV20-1 SASVAPTQY
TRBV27 ASRPGYNSPLH
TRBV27 ASSSSPDRAAGNTIY
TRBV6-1 ASESGTSREQY
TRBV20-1 SASRAGTPETQY